The entry below describes one T cell receptor (beta chain). Per the authors' pipeline: Quantification of nucleated cells was approximated via reference gene primer amplification. This table comes from immunoSEQ multiplex PCR, and its TCRdb copy is limited to in-frame clones, with some not included. The V and J calls and clone size are taken from that table; D and trimming were inferred from the DNA. The repertoire includes 100,000 to 150,000 clones, 65% to 90% of them detected once, and 5% to 8% sits in the top ten. The data derive from a study of blood T cell repertoires in COVID-19. Overall study: Acute and convalescent COVID-19 specimens originated in the United States, Italy and Spain. PBMCs, B-cell-depleted T cells, or T cells were the source of the cDNA or gDNA that made up the material.

In germline, CDR1 is SGHTA, CDR2 FQGNSA. This CDR3 has 14 residues. The V end was cut by 1 base, the J end by 2 bases, with 8 bases between. The TCR was taken from a man older than 75 with active or convalescent COVID-19. This sequence joins TRBV7-2 and TRBJ1-2, with D perhaps TRBD1 (6 bases). Sample: peripheral blood. The CDR3 bases are TGTGCCAGCAGCTTAGGAGGACAGAACTATGGCTACACCTTC. This translates into CASSLGGQNYGYTF.